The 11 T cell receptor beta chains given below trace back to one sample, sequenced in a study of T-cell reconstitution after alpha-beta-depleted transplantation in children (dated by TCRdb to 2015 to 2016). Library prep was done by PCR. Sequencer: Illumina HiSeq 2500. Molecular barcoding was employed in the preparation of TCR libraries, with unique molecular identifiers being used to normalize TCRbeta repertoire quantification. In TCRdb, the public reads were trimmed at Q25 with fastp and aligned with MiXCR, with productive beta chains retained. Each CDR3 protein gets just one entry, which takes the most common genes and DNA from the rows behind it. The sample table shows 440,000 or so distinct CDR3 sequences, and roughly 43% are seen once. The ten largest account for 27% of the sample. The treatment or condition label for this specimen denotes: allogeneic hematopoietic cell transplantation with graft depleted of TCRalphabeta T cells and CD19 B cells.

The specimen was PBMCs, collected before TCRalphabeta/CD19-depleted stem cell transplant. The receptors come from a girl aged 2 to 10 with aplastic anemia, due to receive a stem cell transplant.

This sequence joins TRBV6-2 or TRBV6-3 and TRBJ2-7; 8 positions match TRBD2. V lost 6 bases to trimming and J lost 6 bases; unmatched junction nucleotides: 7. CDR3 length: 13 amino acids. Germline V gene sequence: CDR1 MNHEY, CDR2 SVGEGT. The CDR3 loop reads CASSSSGSSEQYF. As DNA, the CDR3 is TGTGCCAGCAGCTCCAGCGGGAGTAGCGAGCAGTACTTC.

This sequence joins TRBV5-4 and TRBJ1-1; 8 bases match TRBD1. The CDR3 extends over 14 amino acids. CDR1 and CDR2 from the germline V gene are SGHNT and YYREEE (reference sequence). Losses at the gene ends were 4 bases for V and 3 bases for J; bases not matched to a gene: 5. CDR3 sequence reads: CASSPDREDTEAFF. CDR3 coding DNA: TGTGCCAGCAGCCCGGACAGGGAGGACACTGAAGCTTTCTTT. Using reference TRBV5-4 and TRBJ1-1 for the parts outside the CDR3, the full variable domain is ETGVTQSPTHLIKTRGQQVTLRCSSQSGHNTVSWYQQALGQGPQFIFQYYREEENGRGNFPPRFSGLQFPNYSSELNVNALELDDSALYLCASSPDREDTEAFFGQGTRLTVV.

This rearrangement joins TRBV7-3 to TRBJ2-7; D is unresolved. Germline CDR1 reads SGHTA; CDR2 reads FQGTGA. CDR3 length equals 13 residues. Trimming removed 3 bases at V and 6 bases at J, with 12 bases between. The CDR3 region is CASSFGEHAEQYF. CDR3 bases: TGTGCCAGCAGCTTCGGAGAACACGCCGAGCAGTACTTC. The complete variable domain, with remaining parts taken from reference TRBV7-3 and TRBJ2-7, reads GAGVSQTPSNKVTEKGKYVELRCDPISGHTALYWYRQSLGQGPEFLIYFQGTGAADDSGLPNDRFFAVRPEGSVSTLKIQRTERGDSAVYLCASSFGEHAEQYFGPGTRLTVT.

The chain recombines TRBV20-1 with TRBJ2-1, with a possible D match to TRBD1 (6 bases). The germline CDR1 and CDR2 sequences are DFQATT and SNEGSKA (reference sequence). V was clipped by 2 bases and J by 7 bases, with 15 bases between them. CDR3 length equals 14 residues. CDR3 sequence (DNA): TGCAGTGCTAGAAGACAGGTATTGGGGAATGAGCAGTTCTTC. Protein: CSARRQVLGNEQFF.

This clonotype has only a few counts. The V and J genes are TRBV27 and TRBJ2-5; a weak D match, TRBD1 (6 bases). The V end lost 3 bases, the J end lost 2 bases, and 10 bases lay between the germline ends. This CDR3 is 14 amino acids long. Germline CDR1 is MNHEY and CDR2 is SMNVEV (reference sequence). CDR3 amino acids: CASSFDRRQETQYF. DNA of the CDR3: TGTGCCAGCAGTTTCGACAGGAGACAAGAGACCCAGTACTTC.

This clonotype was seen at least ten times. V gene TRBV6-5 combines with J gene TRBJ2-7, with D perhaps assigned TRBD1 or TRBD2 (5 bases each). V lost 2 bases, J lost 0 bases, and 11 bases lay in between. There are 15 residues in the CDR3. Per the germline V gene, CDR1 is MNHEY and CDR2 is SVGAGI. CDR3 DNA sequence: TGTGCCAGCAGTTACCGGGACGGCGTCTCCTACGAGCAGTACTTC. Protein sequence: CASSYRDGVSYEQYF.

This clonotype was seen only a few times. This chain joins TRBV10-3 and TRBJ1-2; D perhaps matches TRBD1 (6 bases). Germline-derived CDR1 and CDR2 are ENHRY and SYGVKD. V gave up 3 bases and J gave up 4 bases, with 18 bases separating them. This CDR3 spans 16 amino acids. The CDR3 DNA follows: TGTGCCATCAGTGATCCTTACAGGGTAGAGAGCTATGGCTACACCTTC. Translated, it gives CAISDPYRVESYGYTF.

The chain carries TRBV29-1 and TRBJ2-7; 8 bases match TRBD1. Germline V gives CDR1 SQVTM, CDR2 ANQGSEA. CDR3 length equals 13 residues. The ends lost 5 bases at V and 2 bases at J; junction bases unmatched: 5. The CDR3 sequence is CSVLGQGPYEQYF. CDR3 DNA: TGCAGCGTTCTCGGACAGGGCCCCTACGAGCAGTACTTC.

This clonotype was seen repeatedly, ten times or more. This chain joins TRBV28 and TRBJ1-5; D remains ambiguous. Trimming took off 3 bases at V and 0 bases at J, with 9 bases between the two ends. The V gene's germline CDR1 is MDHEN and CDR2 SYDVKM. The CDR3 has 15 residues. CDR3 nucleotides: TGTGCCAGCAGTTTCTATTGGACTAGCAATCAGCCCCAGCATTTT. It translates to CASSFYWTSNQPQHF. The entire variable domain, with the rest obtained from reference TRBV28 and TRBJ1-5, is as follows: DVKVTQSSRYLVKRTGEKVFLECVQDMDHENMFWYRQDPGLGLRLIYFSYDVKMKEKGDIPEGYSVSREKKERFSLILESASTNQTSMYLCASSFYWTSNQPQHFGDGTRLSIL.

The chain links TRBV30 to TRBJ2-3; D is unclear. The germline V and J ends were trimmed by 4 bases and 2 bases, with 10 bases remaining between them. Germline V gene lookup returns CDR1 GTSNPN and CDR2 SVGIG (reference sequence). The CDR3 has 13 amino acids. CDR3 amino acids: CAWNPTYTDTQYF. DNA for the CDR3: TGTGCCTGGAACCCCACCTACACAGATACGCAGTATTTT.

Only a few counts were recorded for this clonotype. The CDR3 region has the DNA TGTGCCAGCAGCCCAGGGCGACTCGCAGACTCCTATAATTCACCCCTCCACTTT. Its translation: CASSPGRLADSYNSPLHF. This sequence joins TRBV3-1 and TRBJ1-6, with D maybe TRBD1 (5 bases). The CDR3 is made up of 18 amino acids. The V end lost 4 bases, the J end lost 0 bases, and 16 bases lay between the germline ends. Germline-derived CDR1 and CDR2 are LGHDT and YNNKEL (reference sequence).